The 32 T cell receptor beta chains presented below share a single source sample, sequenced in a study of blood T cell repertoires in COVID-19. Libraries were prepared by immunoSEQ multiplex PCR; TCRdb keeps only in-frame clonotypes and omits some of them. The table has over 70,000 clones, roughly 88% seen once. Sequencing was carried out using peripheral blood. All receptors derive from a man younger than 35 with COVID-19, enrolled during active disease.

This clone showed up just a few times. The rearrangement uses TRBV3-1 (or the pseudogene TRBV3-2) and TRBJ2-1; 7 bases agree with TRBD2. The V and J ends lost 4 bases and 10 bases, in that order; junction bases with no gene match: 7. The CDR3 runs 13 residues. Germline V gene sequence: CDR1 LGHDT, CDR2 YNNKEL (reference sequence). The CDR3 protein is CASSLYSGPEQFF. In DNA, the CDR3 is TGTGCCAGCAGCCTATATAGCGGGCCAGAGCAGTTCTTC.

This chain connects TRBV4-3 to TRBJ2-7; D perhaps matches TRBD2 (5 bases). CDR3 size: 15 residues. From germline, CDR1 is LGHNA and CDR2 YSLEER. Trimming removed 0 bases at V and 4 bases at J, with 13 bases between. CDR3 DNA sequence: TGCGCCAGCAGCCAAGATGTCACGGGGTTGTACGAGCAGTACTTC. Translating it yields CASSQDVTGLYEQYF.

The chain is built from TRBV5-8 and TRBJ2-1, with 7 nucleotides matching TRBD1. This CDR3 region has 15 residues. The germline V gene encodes CDR1 SGHTS and CDR2 YDEGEE. The V segment lost 5 bases and the J segment 4 bases; nucleotides outside the gene matches: 9. The CDR3, as DNA: TGTGCCAGCAGACACGGGACAGAAGTATACAATGAGCAGTTCTTC. Its translation is CASRHGTEVYNEQFF.

The CDR3 protein is CASSAWAAGQSSYNEQFF. CDR3 nucleotide sequence: TGTGCCAGCAGCGCCTGGGCTGCCGGCCAGAGCTCCTACAATGAGCAGTTCTTC. The genes are TRBV9 and TRBJ2-1; D is unresolved. The V and J ends lost 3 bases and 0 bases respectively, with 19 bases between them. Germline V gives CDR1 SGDLS, CDR2 YYNGEE. The CDR3 totals 18 residues.

This sequence joins TRBV2 and TRBJ2-7; 7 nucleotides align to TRBD2. The CDR3 runs 18 residues. The V and J ends lost 6 bases and 2 bases, in that order; junction bases with no gene match: 19. From germline, CDR1 is SNHLY and CDR2 FYNNEI. The CDR3 spells CASRRAWDYDFSTYEQYF. The CDR3 nucleotides are TGTGCCAGCAGGCGAGCGTGGGACTACGATTTCAGCACCTACGAGCAGTACTTC.

The chain uses TRBV24-1 and TRBJ2-7; 7 bases fit TRBD2. The J segment lost 0 bases and the V segment lost 0 bases, leaving 10 bases of the junction unmatched. The CDR3 covers 18 residues. From germline, CDR1 is KGHDR and CDR2 SFDVKD. CDR3 DNA sequence: TGTGCCACCAGTGATTTGAAAAACGCTAGCGGTAGCTCCTACGAGCAGTACTTC. Amino acids: CATSDLKNASGSSYEQYF.

V and J are TRBV7-2 and TRBJ2-5; TRBD2 aligns across 7 bases. This CDR3 spans 15 amino acids. With V trimmed by 5 bases and J by 6 bases, 12 bases remained unmatched. Germline loops: CDR1 SGHTA, CDR2 FQGNSA. As DNA, the CDR3 is TGTGCCAGCAGCCGGGAGGCCCTCTCTGGAAAGACCCAGTACTTC. As protein: CASSREALSGKTQYF.

V gene TRBV11-2 combines with J gene TRBJ2-1; 9 nucleotides align to TRBD2. The CDR3 consists of 16 residues. Germline CDR1 is SGHAT and CDR2 is FQNNGV. The V segment lost 0 bases and the J segment 7 bases; nucleotides outside the gene matches: 7. The DNA of the CDR3 is TGTGCCAGCAGCTTAGAGTTAGCGGGAGAGGGGAATGAGCAGTTCTTC. This translates into CASSLELAGEGNEQFF.

This rearrangement joins TRBV7-9 to TRBJ2-5; 7 bases agree with TRBD1. From germline, CDR1 is SEHNR and CDR2 FQNEAQ (reference sequence). With V trimmed by 6 bases and J by 2 bases, 15 bases remained unmatched. CDR3 length equals 17 residues. For the CDR3, the DNA is TGTGCCAGCAGGACCCTTTCCATCGGGACAGTTCAAGAGACCCAGTACTTC. Translating gives CASRTLSIGTVQETQYF.

The V and J genes are TRBV19 and TRBJ2-7; D call uncertain. This CDR3 is built from 15 residues. Trimming stripped 1 base from V and 2 bases from J, with 12 bases between. Germline V lookup: CDR1 LNHDA, CDR2 SQIVND (reference sequence). CDR3 amino acids: CASSIAATPPYEQYF. As DNA, the CDR3 is TGTGCCAGTAGTATAGCAGCGACGCCTCCCTACGAGCAGTACTTC.

V and J are TRBV7-8 and TRBJ2-3; 8 bases align to TRBD2. The CDR3 contains 16 residues. V dropped 5 bases and J dropped 3; count of bases not matched to a gene: 10. Looked up from germline, CDR1 is SGHVS and CDR2 is FQNEAQ. CDR3 in DNA: TGTGCCAGCAGCCTCCTCGGGAGGGGGAGTACAGATACGCAGTATTTT. It codes for CASSLLGRGSTDTQYF.

V is TRBV5-6 and J is TRBJ2-7, with 9 bases matching TRBD2. Germline CDR1 and CDR2: SGHDT and YYEEEE. The CDR3 has 14 residues. V shed 3 bases, J shed 3 bases, and the junction held 4 bases outside the gene matches. In DNA form, the CDR3 reads TGTGCCAGCAGCTCGGGACTAGCAAGCTACGAGCAGTACTTC. This sequence encodes CASSSGLASYEQYF.

DNA of the CDR3: TGTGCCAGCAGCGACAGGGGGCGATTCACCGGGGAGCTGTTTTTT. This codes for CASSDRGRFTGELFF. The chain links TRBV5-4 to TRBJ2-2; 10 nucleotides align to TRBD1. Germline V gene sequence: CDR1 SGHNT, CDR2 YYREEE (reference sequence). This CDR3 has 15 residues. V lost 4 bases and J lost 4; bases outside the gene matches: 4.

V and J are TRBV13 and TRBJ1-2; possible D gene TRBD1, 6 bases. V was trimmed by 2 bases and J by 5 bases, leaving 21 bases between them. CDR1 and CDR2 from the germline V gene are PRHDT and FYEKMQ (reference sequence). CDR3 size: 17 residues. The chain's CDR3 is CASSLLSRALRGYGYTF. Here the CDR3 DNA reads TGTGCCAGCAGCTTACTCAGTCGGGCTTTAAGGGGGTATGGCTACACCTTC.

V is TRBV9 and J is TRBJ1-3; TRBD1 matches at 7 bases. The germline gives CDR1 SGDLS, CDR2 YYNGEE. The trim removed 4 bases at V and 0 bases at J, leaving 7 bases unmatched. This CDR3 has 16 residues. The CDR3 sequence: CASSLRGTDSGNTIYF. For the CDR3, the DNA is TGTGCCAGCAGCCTCCGGGGGACAGACTCTGGAAACACCATATATTTT.

This clone was counted between two and nine times. This chain joins TRBV9 and TRBJ1-3; D is uncertain. CDR3 length: 15 amino acids. The germline V and J ends were trimmed by 3 bases and 3 bases, with 13 bases remaining between them. From germline, CDR1 is SGDLS and CDR2 YYNGEE. The CDR3: CASSESPSHGNTIYF. For the CDR3, the DNA is TGTGCCAGCAGCGAAAGCCCTAGTCATGGAAACACCATATATTTT.

V usage is TRBV5-6 and J usage is TRBJ2-7, with 14 nucleotides matching TRBD2. This CDR3 region has 16 residues. V was pared by 4 bases and J by 5 bases, with 8 bases of the junction left unmatched. Germline loops: CDR1 SGHDT, CDR2 YYEEEE. The CDR3 spells CASSEGLAGAVDEQYF. The CDR3 bases are TGTGCCAGCAGCGAGGGACTAGCGGGAGCCGTGGACGAGCAGTACTTC.

This sequence joins TRBV9 and TRBJ1-6; perhaps TRBD1 as D (5 bases). Deletions cut 2 bases from V and 7 bases from J, with 22 bases between. CDR1 is SGDLS and CDR2 is YYNGEE in the germline V gene. The CDR3 is made up of 18 amino acids. CDR3 in amino acids: CASSVGLGSAGKNSPLHF. In DNA form, the CDR3 reads TGTGCCAGCAGCGTGGGTCTTGGGTCGGCAGGGAAGAATTCACCCCTCCACTTT.

This chain uses TRBV30 with TRBJ1-1, with D unresolved. The length of the CDR3 is 13 residues. Germline lookup yields CDR1 GTSNPN and CDR2 SVGIG (reference sequence). V lost 2 bases and J 0 bases, leaving 7 bases between the germline ends. Here the CDR3 DNA reads TGTGCCTGGAGTTCATTCATGAACACTGAAGCTTTCTTT. Encoded protein: CAWSSFMNTEAFF.

The V call is TRBV6-5, the J call TRBJ1-6; D gene uncertain. The CDR3 consists of 14 residues. Germline-derived CDR1 and CDR2 are MNHEY and SVGAGI. V was pared by 8 bases and J by 5 bases, with 13 bases between. For the CDR3, the DNA is TGTGCCAGCTCCGAGGCGAGAAATAATTCACCCCTCCACTTT. Protein: CASSEARNNSPLHF.

This chain links TRBV30 with TRBJ1-6; 10 nucleotides agree with TRBD1. The CDR3 runs to 13 residues. V shed 1 base, J shed 9 bases, and the junction held 0 bases outside the gene matches. Germline V gives CDR1 GTSNPN, CDR2 SVGIG (reference sequence). This chain's CDR3 is CAWSGDRGSPLHF. In DNA, the CDR3 is TGTGCCTGGAGTGGGGACAGGGGTTCACCCCTCCACTTT.

J is TRBJ1-3 and V is TRBV28, with D tentatively TRBD1 (5 bases). This CDR3 region has 16 residues. V was pared by 3 bases and J by 0 bases, with 12 bases between. From germline, CDR1 is MDHEN and CDR2 SYDVKM. This CDR3 reads CASSFGAPISGNTIYF. The CDR3 coding sequence is TGTGCCAGCAGTTTTGGGGCACCTATCTCTGGAAACACCATATATTTT.

This clone showed up just once. The junction departs from the called germline gene at one end, perhaps through a read error. This rearrangement joins TRBV30 to TRBJ1-4; a possible D gene is TRBD1 (6 bases). Per germline, CDR1 GTSNPN and CDR2 SVGIG (reference sequence). There are 14 residues in the CDR3. The CDR3 protein is CAWSGGRTNEKLLF. CDR3 sequence (DNA): TGTGCCTGGAGTGGGGGGCGAACTAATGAAAAACTGCTTTTT.

The chain recombines TRBV5-6 with TRBJ2-5; 7 bases agree with TRBD2. With 1 base clipped from V and 4 bases from J, the junction kept 10 bases outside the gene matches. The germline gives CDR1 SGHDT, CDR2 YYEEEE. CDR3 length: 16 amino acids. In nucleotides, the CDR3 is TGTGCCAGCAGCTTGAGTCTAGGACTAGGACTAGAGACCCAGTACTTC. It codes for CASSLSLGLGLETQYF.

This rearrangement joins TRBV30 to TRBJ2-7; D remains ambiguous. Trimming shortened V by 1 base and J by 7 bases, and 5 bases separated the two germline ends. This CDR3 is built from 10 residues. Germline CDR1 reads GTSNPN; CDR2 reads SVGIG (reference sequence). The CDR3: CAWSAEEQYF. The CDR3 nucleotides read TGTGCCTGGAGTGCTGAGGAGCAGTACTTC.

V usage is TRBV6-1 and J usage is TRBJ1-1; D is undetermined. The CDR3 contains 14 residues. Trimming pared 3 bases from V and 2 bases from J, leaving 10 bases between. From germline, CDR1 is MNHNS and CDR2 SASEGT. CDR3 coding DNA: TGTGCCAGCAGTGATCCGGGATACAACACTGAAGCTTTCTTT. Translated: CASSDPGYNTEAFF.

V is TRBV7-9 and J is TRBJ1-2; 9 bases are a match to TRBD1. The V gene's germline CDR1 is SEHNR and CDR2 FQNEAQ (reference sequence). V shed 1 base, J shed 6 bases, and the junction held 3 bases outside the gene matches. This CDR3 has 14 residues. The CDR3 sequence: CASSLVRTGDGYTF. CDR3 nucleotide sequence: TGTGCCAGCAGCTTAGTCCGGACAGGGGATGGCTACACCTTC.

CDR3 protein: CAWSSGQGNEQYF. DNA for the CDR3: TGTGCCTGGAGTTCGGGACAGGGGAACGAGCAGTACTTC. V is TRBV30 and J is TRBJ2-7, with 10 bases identical to TRBD1. Trimming cost V 2 bases and J 5 bases; bases outside gene matches: 3. The germline V gene has CDR1 GTSNPN and CDR2 SVGIG (reference sequence). The CDR3 spans 13 residues.

The chain uses TRBV27 and TRBJ2-5; 7 bases are shared with TRBD2. J lost 5 bases, V lost 7 bases, and 16 bases had no gene match. This CDR3 has 16 residues. The germline V gene encodes CDR1 MNHEY and CDR2 SMNVEV (reference sequence). The CDR3 loop reads CASTPRWTGAGETQYF. CDR3 DNA sequence: TGTGCCAGCACGCCCCGCTGGACGGGAGCGGGGGAGACCCAGTACTTC.

J is TRBJ2-2 and V is TRBV7-8, with 9 positions matching TRBD2. CDR1 and CDR2 from the germline V gene are SGHVS and FQNEAQ. Germline trimming cut 1 base from V and 4 bases from J; bases unmatched to any gene: 4. The CDR3 totals 16 residues. The CDR3 bases are TGTGCCAGCAGCTTAGTTAGCGGGAGTGTCACCGGGGAGCTGTTTTTT. Translated, it gives CASSLVSGSVTGELFF. Looking up the rest from reference TRBV7-8 and TRBJ2-2 gives the full variable domain: GAGVSQSPRYKVAKRGQDVALRCDPISGHVSLFWYQQALGQGPEFLTYFQNEAQLDKSGLPSDRFFAERPEGSVSTLKIQRTQQEDSAVYLCASSLVSGSVTGELFFGEGSRLTVL.

This clone was recorded only once. The rearrangement links TRBV4-1 to TRBJ2-1, with TRBD2 identical over 13 bases. CDR1 is MGHRA and CDR2 is YSYEKL in the germline V gene. V lost 4 bases, J lost 0 bases, and 9 bases stayed unmatched. This CDR3 is built from 19 residues. The CDR3 DNA sequence: TGCGCCAGCAGCCCATTGGGACTAGCGGGACCCAGCTCCTACAATGAGCAGTTCTTC. As protein: CASSPLGLAGPSSYNEQFF.

V usage is TRBV19 and J usage is TRBJ1-6, with 7 positions matching TRBD1. Per the germline V gene, CDR1 is LNHDA and CDR2 is SQIVND (reference sequence). The CDR3 sequence is 17 residues long. V was pared by 5 bases and J by 0 bases, with 7 bases of the junction left unmatched. CDR3 protein: CASSPGTVSSYNSPLHF. The CDR3 nucleotides are TGTGCCAGTAGTCCCGGGACAGTCTCCTCCTATAATTCACCCCTCCACTTT.